Reported below is one T cell receptor (beta chain). Little can be read into the size of this beta chain, an off-target read in a library designed for alpha chains. CDR3 length: 15 residues. CDR1 is WNHNN and CDR2 is SYGVQD in the germline V gene (reference sequence). V was shortened by 7 bases and J by 3 bases, with 16 bases between the two germline ends. TCRdb analysed the RT-PCR reads with MiXCR anew, one entry per CDR3 protein. The sample holds 5,000 to 8,000 distinct CDR3 sequences, approximately 93% seen once. What was sequenced was memory CD4+ T cells from blood. This sequence originates from a female donor in good health, serving as a healthy control. J is TRBJ2-4 and V is TRBV10-1; the D is unclear. Written as DNA, the CDR3 is TGCGCCAGCATAATTCACGGGTCCGGCAAAAACATTCAGTACTTC. Translation: CASIIHGSGKNIQYF.